The text below deals with one T cell receptor (beta chain). Its specific antigen is unknown. No clone much larger than this one lies a single base away; base qualities are absent. The CDR3 regions of human TCRbeta chains were analyzed by immunosequencing. The study's own analysis went as follows. TCRs in the repertoires were matched against a reference library of SARS-CoV-2-specific TCRs that had been generated with the MIRA antigen-specificity platform. Breadth meant the fraction of unique TCRs that were SARS-CoV-2-associated, whereas depth meant the fraction of total T cells that were SARS-CoV-2-associated. Each spike-specific TCR was assigned to its reactive spike region and to a CD4 or CD8 class using the MIRA data. Log10-transformed breadth and depth values were compared by one-way ANOVA with Sidak's multiple comparisons tests. Sourced from immuneACCESS, this table was stored by TCRdb with only in-frame sequences that have V and J called. A share of the clones is absent; for the studies checked, an unresolved V gene accounts for under half, and the remainder has no known explanation. V, J and clone size were drawn from that table, and D and trimming were deduced from the DNA. The sample includes some 180,000 clones, with just over 90% observed a single time. Over 1.5% of the sample rests with the top ten.

The V end gives up 2 bases and the J end 2 bases, leaving 4 bases in the junction not matched to a gene. The germline V gene (reference sequence) provides CDR1 LGHDT and CDR2 YNNKEL. Its CDR3 holds 15 amino acids, cysteine through phenylalanine. Only the CDR3 DNA stays, 45 bases, in frame from base 1. These data originate in a study of T cell responses to AZD1222 COVID-19 vaccine (dated by TCRdb to the early 2020s). Notes on the research overall: A total of 233 trial participants underwent TCR sequencing, of whom roughly 210 had received two doses of AZD1222 and some 25 had received two doses of the MenACWY control vaccine. Trial participants were enrolled by age into 18-55, 56-69 and 70-plus year subgroups, with 148, 28 and 57 TCR-sequenced participants respectively. Results and caveats for the whole study, not just this receptor: Spike-specific TCR breadth and depth rose significantly after two AZD1222 doses compared with day 0 and with MenACWY recipients. Nearly half of unique spike-specific TCRs reportedly recognized epitopes outside regions mutated in the B.1.351 and B.1.1.7 variants. Participants were mostly white British and included more females than males, and it was suggested by the authors that clonal diversity may have been underestimated. In the small 56-69-year group, the increase in depth fell short of significance, most likely because of low power. Only a handful of AZD1222 recipients were SARS-CoV-2 seropositive at baseline, limiting conclusions about previously exposed vaccinees. Because no day 14 peak-response samples were available, repertoires were characterized only after the peak T cell response. Vaccine-associated CD4 TCRs spanned the whole spike protein, with dominant responses in regions 160-218 and 743-854.

Taken with the paper, the label for time point translates to: about 28 days (+/-7) after the second vaccine dose. Because spike-specific TCR depth and breadth did not differ between the two schedules, AZD1222 recipients who got a second dose at roughly 4 weeks were pooled with those who got a second dose at roughly 12 weeks. Samples from vaccinated people were obtained from the UK trials COV001 and COV002, which included a single-blind randomized controlled phase 2/3 trial of AZD1222 (ChAdOx1 nCoV-19) in healthy adults. For TCRbeta chain sequencing, PBMC samples from trial participants were taken at day 0 and at day 28 after the second dose.

The V and J segments used are TRBV3-1 (or the pseudogene TRBV3-2) and TRBJ2-7, with 9 central nucleotides matching TRBD2. This sequence originates from an adult who received the AZD1222 COVID-19 vaccine. The sequences come from peripheral blood, collected 28 days after the second AZD1222 dose. The nucleotide sequence reads TGTGCCAGCAGCCAATCGAGCGGGGGGCCCTACGAGCAGTACTTC. This yields the protein CASSQSSGGPYEQYF.